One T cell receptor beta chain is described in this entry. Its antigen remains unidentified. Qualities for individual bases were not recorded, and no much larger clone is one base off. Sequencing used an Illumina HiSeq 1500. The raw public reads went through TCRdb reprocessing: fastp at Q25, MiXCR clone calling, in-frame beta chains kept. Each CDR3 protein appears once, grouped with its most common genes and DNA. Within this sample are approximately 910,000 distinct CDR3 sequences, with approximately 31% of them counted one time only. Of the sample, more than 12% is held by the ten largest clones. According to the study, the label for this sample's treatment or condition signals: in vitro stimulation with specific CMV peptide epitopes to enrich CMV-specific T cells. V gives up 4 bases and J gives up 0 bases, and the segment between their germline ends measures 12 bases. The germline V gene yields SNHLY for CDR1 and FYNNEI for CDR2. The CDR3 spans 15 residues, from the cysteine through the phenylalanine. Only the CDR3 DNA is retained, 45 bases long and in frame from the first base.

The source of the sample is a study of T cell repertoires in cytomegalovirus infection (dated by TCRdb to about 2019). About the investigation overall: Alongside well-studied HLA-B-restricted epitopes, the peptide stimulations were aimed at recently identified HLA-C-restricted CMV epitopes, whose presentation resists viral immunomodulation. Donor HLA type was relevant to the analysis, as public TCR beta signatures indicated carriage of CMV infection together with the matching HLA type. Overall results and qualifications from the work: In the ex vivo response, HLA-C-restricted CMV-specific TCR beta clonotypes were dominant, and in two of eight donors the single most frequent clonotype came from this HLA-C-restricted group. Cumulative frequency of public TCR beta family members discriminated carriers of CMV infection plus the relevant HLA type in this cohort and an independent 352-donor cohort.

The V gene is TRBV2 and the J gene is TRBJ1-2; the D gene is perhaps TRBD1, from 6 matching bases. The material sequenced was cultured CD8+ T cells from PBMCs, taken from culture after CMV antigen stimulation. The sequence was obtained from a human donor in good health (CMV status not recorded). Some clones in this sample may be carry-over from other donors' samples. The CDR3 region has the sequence CASSVIGTPNYGYTF. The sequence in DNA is TGTGCCAGCAGTGTAATTGGGACACCTAACTATGGCTACACCTTC.